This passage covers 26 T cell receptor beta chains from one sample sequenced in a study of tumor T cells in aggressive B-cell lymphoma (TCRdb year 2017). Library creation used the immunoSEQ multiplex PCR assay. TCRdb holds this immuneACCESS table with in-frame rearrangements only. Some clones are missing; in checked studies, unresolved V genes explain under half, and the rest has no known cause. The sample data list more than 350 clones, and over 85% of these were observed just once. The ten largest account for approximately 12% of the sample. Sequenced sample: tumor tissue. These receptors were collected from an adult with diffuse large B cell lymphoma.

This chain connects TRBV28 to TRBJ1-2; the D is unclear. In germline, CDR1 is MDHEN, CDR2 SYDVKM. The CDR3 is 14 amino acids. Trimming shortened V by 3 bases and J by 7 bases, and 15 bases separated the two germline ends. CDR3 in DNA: TGTGCCAGCAGTTTTGAGGGCCAGTGGGGTGGCTACACCTTC. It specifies CASSFEGQWGGYTF.

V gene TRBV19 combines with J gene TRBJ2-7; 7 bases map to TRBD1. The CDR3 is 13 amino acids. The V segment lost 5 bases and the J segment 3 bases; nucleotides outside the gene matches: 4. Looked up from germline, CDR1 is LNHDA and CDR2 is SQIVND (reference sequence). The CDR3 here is CASSYRGRYEQYF. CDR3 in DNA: TGTGCCAGTAGTTACAGGGGACGCTACGAGCAGTACTTC.

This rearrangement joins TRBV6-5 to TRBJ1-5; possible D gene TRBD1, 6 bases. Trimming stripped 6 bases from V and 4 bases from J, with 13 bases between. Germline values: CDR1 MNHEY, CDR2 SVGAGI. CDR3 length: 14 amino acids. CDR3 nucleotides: TGTGCCAGCAGACGCGGACAGATAAATCAGCCCCAGCATTTT. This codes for CASRRGQINQPQHF.

CDR3 loop: CASSPQGALYGYTF. The CDR3 nucleotides read TGTGCCAGCAGTCCACAGGGGGCCCTCTATGGCTACACCTTC. V gene TRBV28 combines with J gene TRBJ1-2; 9 nucleotides line up with TRBD1. J was trimmed by 4 bases and V by 5 bases; bases with no gene match: 5. CDR3 length: 14 amino acids. CDR1 and CDR2 (germline): MDHEN, SYDVKM.

The CDR3 loop is CASSPTRQGSGELFF. CDR3 coding DNA: TGTGCCAGCAGCCCGACAAGACAGGGGTCCGGGGAGCTGTTTTTT. V usage is TRBV7-9 and J usage is TRBJ2-2; 8 bases align to TRBD1. Germline V lookup: CDR1 SEHNR, CDR2 FQNEAQ (reference sequence). V shed 5 bases and J 6 bases; nucleotides not matched to a gene: 8. This CDR3 has 15 residues.

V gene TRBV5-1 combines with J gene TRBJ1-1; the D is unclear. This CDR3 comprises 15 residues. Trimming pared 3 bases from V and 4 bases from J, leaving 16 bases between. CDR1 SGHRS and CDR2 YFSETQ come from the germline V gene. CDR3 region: CASSSFDDGLTEAFF. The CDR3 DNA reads TGCGCCAGCAGCTCGTTTGACGACGGACTCACTGAAGCTTTCTTT.

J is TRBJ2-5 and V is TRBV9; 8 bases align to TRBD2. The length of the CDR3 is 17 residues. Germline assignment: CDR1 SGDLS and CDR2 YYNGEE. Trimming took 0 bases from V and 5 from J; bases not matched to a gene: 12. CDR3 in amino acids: CASSVVGRADVGETQYF. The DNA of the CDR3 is TGTGCCAGCAGCGTAGTCGGGAGGGCCGACGTCGGCGAGACCCAGTACTTC.

CDR3 region: CASSLYGTSGDQPQHF. DNA of the CDR3: TGTGCCAGCAGTTTATATGGGACTTCGGGAGATCAGCCCCAGCATTTT. The chain joins TRBV28 to TRBJ1-5, with D possibly matching TRBD1 (5 bases). V was trimmed by 1 base and J by 5 bases, leaving 15 bases between them. In germline, CDR1 is MDHEN, CDR2 SYDVKM. The CDR3 is 16 amino acids.

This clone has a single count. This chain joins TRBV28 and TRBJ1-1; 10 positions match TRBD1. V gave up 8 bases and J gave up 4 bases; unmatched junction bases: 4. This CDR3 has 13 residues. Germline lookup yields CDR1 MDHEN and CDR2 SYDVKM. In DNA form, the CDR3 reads TGTGCCAGCCCCGGACAGGGGGGCACTGAAGCTTTCTTT. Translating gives CASPGQGGTEAFF.

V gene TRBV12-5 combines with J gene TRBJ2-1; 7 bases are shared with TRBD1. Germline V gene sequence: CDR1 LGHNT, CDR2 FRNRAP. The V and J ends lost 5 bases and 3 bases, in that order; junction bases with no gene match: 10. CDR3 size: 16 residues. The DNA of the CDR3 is TGTGCTAGTGGTGGGGGAGTGGGACAGTTCTACAATGAGCAGTTCTTC. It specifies CASGGGVGQFYNEQFF. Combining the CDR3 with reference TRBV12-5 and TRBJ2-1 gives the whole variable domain DARVTQTPRHKVTEMGQEVTMRCQPILGHNTVFWYRQTMMQGLELLAYFRNRAPLDDSGMPKDRFSAEMPDATLATLKIQPSEPRDSAVYFCASGGGVGQFYNEQFFGPGTRLTVL.

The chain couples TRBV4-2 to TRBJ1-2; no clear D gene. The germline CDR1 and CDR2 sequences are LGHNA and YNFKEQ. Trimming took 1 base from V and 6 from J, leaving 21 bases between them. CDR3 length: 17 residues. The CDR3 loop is CASSQGVSGGLHHGYTF. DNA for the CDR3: TGTGCCAGCAGCCAAGGGGTTTCAGGAGGACTGCACCATGGCTACACCTTC.

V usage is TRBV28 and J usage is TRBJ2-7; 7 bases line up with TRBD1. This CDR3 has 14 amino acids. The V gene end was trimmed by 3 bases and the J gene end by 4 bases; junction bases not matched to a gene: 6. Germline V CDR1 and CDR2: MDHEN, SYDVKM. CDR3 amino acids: CASSFQGDGYEQYF. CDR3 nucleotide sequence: TGTGCCAGCAGTTTCCAGGGGGACGGGTACGAGCAGTACTTC.

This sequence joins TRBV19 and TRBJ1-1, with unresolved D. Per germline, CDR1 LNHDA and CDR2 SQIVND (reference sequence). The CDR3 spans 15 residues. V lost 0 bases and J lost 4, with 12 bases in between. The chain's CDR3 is CASSIDPGLGTEAFF. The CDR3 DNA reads TGTGCCAGTAGTATAGATCCCGGGTTGGGCACTGAAGCTTTCTTT.

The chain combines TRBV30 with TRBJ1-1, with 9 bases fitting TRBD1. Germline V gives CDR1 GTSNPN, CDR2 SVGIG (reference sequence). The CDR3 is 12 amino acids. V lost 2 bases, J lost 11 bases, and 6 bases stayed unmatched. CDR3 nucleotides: TGTGCCTGGAGTCGGGACAGGGCGTATGCTTTCTTT. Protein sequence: CAWSRDRAYAFF.

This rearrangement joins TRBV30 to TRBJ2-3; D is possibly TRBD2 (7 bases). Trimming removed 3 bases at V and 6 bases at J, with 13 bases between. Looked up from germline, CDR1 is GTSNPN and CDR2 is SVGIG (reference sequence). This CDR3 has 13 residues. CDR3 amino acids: CAWSGGLMDTQYF. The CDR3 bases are TGTGCCTGGAGCGGGGGGCTGATGGATACGCAGTATTTT.

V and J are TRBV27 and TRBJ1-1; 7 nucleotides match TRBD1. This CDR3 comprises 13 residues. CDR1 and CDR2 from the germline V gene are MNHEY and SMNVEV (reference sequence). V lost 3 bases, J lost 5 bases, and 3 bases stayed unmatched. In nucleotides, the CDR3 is TGTGCCAGCAGTTTCCAGGGGGAGACTGAAGCTTTCTTT. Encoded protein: CASSFQGETEAFF.

CDR3 in DNA: TGTGCCAGCAGTGGGACAGAGGCTGAAGCTTTCTTT. As protein: CASSGTEAEAFF. This chain joins TRBV27 and TRBJ1-1; TRBD1 matches at 7 bases. The trim removed 5 bases at V and 6 bases at J, leaving 3 bases unmatched. The CDR3 has 12 residues. The germline gives CDR1 MNHEY, CDR2 SMNVEV (reference sequence).

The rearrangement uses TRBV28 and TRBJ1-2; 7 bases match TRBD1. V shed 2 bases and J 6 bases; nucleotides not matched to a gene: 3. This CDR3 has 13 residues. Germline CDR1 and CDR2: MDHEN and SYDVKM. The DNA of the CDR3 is TGTGCCAGCAGTTTAGAGGGGGCGAATGGCTACACCTTC. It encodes CASSLEGANGYTF.

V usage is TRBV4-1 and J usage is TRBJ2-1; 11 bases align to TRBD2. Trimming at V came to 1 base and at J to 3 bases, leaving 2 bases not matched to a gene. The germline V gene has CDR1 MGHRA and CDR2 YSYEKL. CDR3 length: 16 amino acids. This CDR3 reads CASSQALAGGYNEQFF. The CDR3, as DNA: TGCGCCAGCAGCCAAGCCCTAGCGGGAGGCTACAATGAGCAGTTCTTC.

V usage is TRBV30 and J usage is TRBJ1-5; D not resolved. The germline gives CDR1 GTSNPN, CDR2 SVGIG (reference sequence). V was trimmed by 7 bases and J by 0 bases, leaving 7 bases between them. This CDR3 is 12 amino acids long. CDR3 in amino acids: CALSGSNQPQHF. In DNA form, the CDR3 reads TGTGCCTTATCAGGTAGCAATCAGCCCCAGCATTTT.

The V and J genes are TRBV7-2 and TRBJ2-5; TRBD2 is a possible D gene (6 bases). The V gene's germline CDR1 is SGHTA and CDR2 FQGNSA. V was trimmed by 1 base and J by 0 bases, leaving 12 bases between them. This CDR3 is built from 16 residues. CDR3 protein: CASSLGVAVHQETQYF. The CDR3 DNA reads TGTGCCAGCAGCTTAGGGGTAGCGGTGCACCAAGAGACCCAGTACTTC.

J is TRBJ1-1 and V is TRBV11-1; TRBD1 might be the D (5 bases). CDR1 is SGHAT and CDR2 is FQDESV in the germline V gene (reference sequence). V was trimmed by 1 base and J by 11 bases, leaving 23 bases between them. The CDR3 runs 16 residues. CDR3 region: CASSLGPLDTPGGAFF. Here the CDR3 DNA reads TGTGCCAGCAGCTTAGGCCCCCTGGACACACCCGGAGGGGCTTTCTTT.

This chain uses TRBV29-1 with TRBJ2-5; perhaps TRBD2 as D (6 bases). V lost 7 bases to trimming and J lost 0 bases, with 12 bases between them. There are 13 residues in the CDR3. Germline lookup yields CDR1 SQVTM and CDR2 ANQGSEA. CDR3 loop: CSEGGGYQETQYF. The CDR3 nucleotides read TGCAGCGAAGGAGGAGGGTACCAAGAGACCCAGTACTTC.

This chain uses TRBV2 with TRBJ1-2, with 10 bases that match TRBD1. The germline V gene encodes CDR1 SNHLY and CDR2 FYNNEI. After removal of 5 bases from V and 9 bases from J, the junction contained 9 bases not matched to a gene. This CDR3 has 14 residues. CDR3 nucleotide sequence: TGTGCCAGCAGTTACGGGACAGGGGAATTAAGCTACACCTTC. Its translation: CASSYGTGELSYTF.

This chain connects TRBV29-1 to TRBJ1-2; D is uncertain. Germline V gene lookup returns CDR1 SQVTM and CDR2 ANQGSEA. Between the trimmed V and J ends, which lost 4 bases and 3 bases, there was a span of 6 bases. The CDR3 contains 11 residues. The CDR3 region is CSVARDYGYTF. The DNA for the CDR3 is TGCAGCGTTGCTCGGGACTATGGCTACACCTTC.

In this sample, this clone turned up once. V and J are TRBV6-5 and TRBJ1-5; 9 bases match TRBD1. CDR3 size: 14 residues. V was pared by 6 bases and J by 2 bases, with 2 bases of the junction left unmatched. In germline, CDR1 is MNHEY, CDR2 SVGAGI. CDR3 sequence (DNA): TGTGCCAGCAGGGGACAGGGCCGCAATCAGCCCCAGCATTTT. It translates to CASRGQGRNQPQHF.